The rows below give T cell receptor beta chains drawn from one sample of a study of beta chain features in type 1 diabetes. The repertoire was sequenced with immunoSEQ multiplex PCR; TCRdb's copy has only in-frame clones and lacks some. This sample has hundreds of thousands of clones; 13% occur once, and the top ten carry approximately 0.021%. The specimen sequenced was naive CD4+ T cells from blood. The origin of the receptors is a man between 18 and 29 years old with type 1 diabetes. The CDR3 runs from the conserved cysteine through the conserved F or W. Fields, in order: V gene, J gene, clone size, D gene, CDR3 DNA, CDR3 protein. D genes are given only for firm matches. Size values are once, few and many counts, or a class for expanded clones, and some rows have none.

V gene: TRBV18; J gene: TRBJ1-2; clone size: few; D gene: NA; CDR3 DNA: TGTGCCAGCTCACCACCGAGCAGGGACTCTGGCTACACCTTC; CDR3 protein: CASSPPSRDSGYTF
V gene: TRBV30; J gene: TRBJ1-3; clone size: NA; D gene: NA; CDR3 DNA: TGTGCCTGGACCCCCGGAAACACCATATATTTT; CDR3 protein: CAWTPGNTIYF
V gene: TRBV28; J gene: TRBJ1-1; clone size: NA; D gene: NA; CDR3 DNA: TGTGCCAGCAGTGCGGCAGGGTTTAGCACTGAAGCTTTCTTT; CDR3 protein: CASSAAGFSTEAFF
V gene: TRBV7-8; J gene: TRBJ1-5; clone size: NA; D gene: NA; CDR3 DNA: TGTGCCAGCAGCCTCGTGGGGGGTATCAGCAATCAGCCCCAGCATTTT; CDR3 protein: CASSLVGGISNQPQHF
V gene: TRBV28; J gene: TRBJ1-4; clone size: few; D gene: NA; CDR3 DNA: TGTGCCAGCAGTCCTGTCGGCCCGGTCGAAAAACTGTTTTTT; CDR3 protein: CASSPVGPVEKLFF
V gene: TRBV30; J gene: TRBJ2-2; clone size: NA; D gene: TRBD1; CDR3 DNA: TGTGCCTGGAGTAGACAGGGGCTCACCGGGGAGCTGTTTTTT; CDR3 protein: CAWSRQGLTGELFF
V gene: TRBV5-1; J gene: TRBJ2-3; clone size: few; D gene: NA; CDR3 DNA: TGCGCCAGCAGCTTGACGGAGAGACCAGATACGCAGTATTTT; CDR3 protein: CASSLTERPDTQYF
V gene: TRBV7-6; J gene: TRBJ2-3; clone size: NA; D gene: NA; CDR3 DNA: TGTGCCAGCAGCCCAGCACTGGGGAGCACAGATACGCAGTATTTT; CDR3 protein: CASSPALGSTDTQYF
V gene: TRBV5-1; J gene: TRBJ1-5; clone size: NA; D gene: TRBD1; CDR3 DNA: TGCGCCAGCAGCGTCGACAGGGTTGATCAGCCCCAGCATTTT; CDR3 protein: CASSVDRVDQPQHF
V gene: TRBV4-2; J gene: TRBJ1-2; clone size: NA; D gene: TRBD1; CDR3 DNA: TGTGCCAGCAGCCAAGGACAGGGGGCGAATAATGGCTACACCTTC; CDR3 protein: CASSQGQGANNGYTF
V gene: TRBV4-1; J gene: TRBJ2-6; clone size: NA; D gene: NA; CDR3 DNA: TGCGCCAGCAGCCAAGCGTCCCAGTACGACTACACTTCTGGGGCCAACGTCCTGACTTTC; CDR3 protein: CASSQASQYDYTSGANVLTF
V gene: TRBV10-3; J gene: TRBJ2-1; clone size: NA; D gene: NA; CDR3 DNA: TGTGCCTCAACAGGGACCAACAATGAGCAGTTCTTC; CDR3 protein: CASTGTNNEQFF
V gene: TRBV30; J gene: TRBJ1-1; clone size: few; D gene: NA; CDR3 DNA: TGTGCCTGGAGCGGGGGCGCTGAAGCTTTCTTT; CDR3 protein: CAWSGGAEAFF
V gene: TRBV2; J gene: TRBJ1-2; clone size: NA; D gene: NA; CDR3 DNA: TGTGCCAGCAGTGAACAGGGGATGGTCTATGGCTACACCTTC; CDR3 protein: CASSEQGMVYGYTF
V gene: TRBV11-2; J gene: TRBJ1-5; clone size: NA; D gene: NA; CDR3 DNA: TGTGCCAGCAGCTTTGCGGGGTATCAGCCCCAGCATTTT; CDR3 protein: CASSFAGYQPQHF
V gene: TRBV5-4; J gene: TRBJ2-1; clone size: NA; D gene: TRBD1; CDR3 DNA: TGTGCCAGCAGCCCCGACAGGGGGCGGGATGAGCAGTTCTTC; CDR3 protein: CASSPDRGRDEQFF
V gene: TRBV30; J gene: TRBJ1-5; clone size: NA; D gene: NA; CDR3 DNA: TGTGCCTTAGAGACTGGGGCCATCCATCAGCCCCAGCATTTT; CDR3 protein: CALETGAIHQPQHF
V gene: TRBV20-1; J gene: TRBJ1-2; clone size: few; D gene: NA; CDR3 DNA: TGCAGTGCTAGGGGATATGGCTACACCTTC; CDR3 protein: CSARGYGYTF
V gene: TRBV29-1; J gene: TRBJ1-2; clone size: NA; D gene: NA; CDR3 DNA: TGCAGCGTGCACAGTCCTCAACACCGGAGCTATGGCTACACCTTC; CDR3 protein: CSVHSPQHRSYGYTF
V gene: TRBV11-2; J gene: TRBJ2-3; clone size: NA; D gene: TRBD1; CDR3 DNA: TGTGCCAGCACCCTCTCAACAGGGGGCGATACGCAGTATTTT; CDR3 protein: CASTLSTGGDTQYF
V gene: TRBV6-6; J gene: TRBJ2-3; clone size: few; D gene: TRBD2; CDR3 DNA: TGTGCCAGCAGTTCGAAACTAGCGGGGGGGCCAAGGCAGTATTTT; CDR3 protein: CASSSKLAGGPRQYF
V gene: TRBV9; J gene: TRBJ1-1; clone size: few; D gene: TRBD1; CDR3 DNA: TGTGCCAGCAGCCGGGGACAGATCGGCACTGAAGCTTTCTTT; CDR3 protein: CASSRGQIGTEAFF
V gene: TRBV4-1; J gene: TRBJ2-2; clone size: few; D gene: TRBD1; CDR3 DNA: TGCGCCAGCAGCCAAGCGTCAGGGACAGCGAACACCGGGGAGCTGTTTTTT; CDR3 protein: CASSQASGTANTGELFF
V gene: TRBV28; J gene: TRBJ1-5; clone size: NA; D gene: TRBD1; CDR3 DNA: TGTGCCAGCAGTGTGGGACAGGGTGACCAGCCCCAGCATTTT; CDR3 protein: CASSVGQGDQPQHF
V gene: TRBV29-1; J gene: TRBJ1-2; clone size: few; D gene: NA; CDR3 DNA: TGCAGCGTTGAGGAGGGACTCAGCTATGGCTACACCTTC; CDR3 protein: CSVEEGLSYGYTF
V gene: TRBV7-9; J gene: TRBJ2-2; clone size: NA; D gene: NA; CDR3 DNA: TGTGCCAGCAGCTTAGAGGTCCCCGGGGAGCTGTTTTTT; CDR3 protein: CASSLEVPGELFF
V gene: TRBV6-1; J gene: TRBJ2-2; clone size: few; D gene: NA; CDR3 DNA: TGTGCCAGCCGTAGGGAGGCGGAGCTGTTTTTT; CDR3 protein: CASRREAELFF